Below are 8 T cell receptor beta chains sequenced from a single sample in a study of blood T cell repertoires in COVID-19. Method: immunoSEQ multiplex PCR; TCRdb's copy keeps in-frame clones and lacks some. This sample has around 700,000 clones, with 85% to 90% found just once. Sequencing used peripheral blood. These receptors originate from a woman between 18 and 29 years old with acute or convalescent COVID-19.

The chain has TRBV10-3 and TRBJ1-1; tentatively, D is TRBD1 (5 bases). CDR1 is ENHRY and CDR2 is SYGVKD in the germline V gene. This CDR3 is 14 amino acids long. V was clipped by 0 bases and J by 7 bases, with 12 bases between them. CDR3 bases: TGTGCCATCAGTGAGTCGACGGGGGTGAGTGAAGCTTTCTTT. Residues: CAISESTGVSEAFF.

V is TRBV7-2 and J is TRBJ2-1; perhaps TRBD1 as D (6 bases). The germline V gene encodes CDR1 SGHTA and CDR2 FQGNSA. Trimming stripped 3 bases from V and 7 bases from J, with 16 bases between. The CDR3 has 15 amino acids. The CDR3 region has the DNA TGTGCCAGCAGCTTTTCCCCCGGAAGGGGGAATGAGCAGTTCTTC. Protein: CASSFSPGRGNEQFF.

The rearrangement uses TRBV3-1 (or the pseudogene TRBV3-2) and TRBJ1-3, with no clear D. This CDR3 has 14 residues. V lost 3 bases and J 0 bases, leaving 6 bases between the germline ends. The germline gives CDR1 LGHDT, CDR2 YNNKEL (reference sequence). CDR3 sequence reads: CASSHKSSGNTIYF. The CDR3 nucleotides are TGTGCCAGCAGCCATAAGAGCTCTGGAAACACCATATATTTT.

V gene TRBV5-5 combines with J gene TRBJ1-2, with D uncertain. V shed 0 bases and J shed 7 bases, with 13 bases lying between them. CDR3 length equals 14 residues. Germline V gene data show CDR1 as SGHKS and CDR2 as YYEKEE (reference sequence). CDR3 nucleotide sequence: TGTGCCAGCAGCTTGGGTCTACGGGAGGCTGGCTACACCTTC. Its translation is CASSLGLREAGYTF. The whole variable domain, remainder taken from reference TRBV5-5 and TRBJ1-2, is DAGVTQSPTHLIKTRGQQVTLRCSPISGHKSVSWYQQVLGQGPQFIFQYYEKEERGRGNFPDRFSARQFPNYSSELNVNALLLGDSALYLCASSLGLREAGYTFGSGTRLTVV.

This clone was counted a single time. Here the CDR3 DNA reads TGTGCCAGCAGCCCCCCGGGTCGCAATCAGCCCCAGCATTTT. Translation gives CASSPPGRNQPQHF. The chain has TRBV3-1 (or the pseudogene TRBV3-2) and TRBJ1-5, with unresolved D. V gave up 4 bases and J gave up 2 bases, with 9 bases separating them. Germline V lookup: CDR1 LGHDT, CDR2 YNNKEL (reference sequence). CDR3 length equals 14 residues.

The J gene is TRBJ2-7, the V gene TRBV10-3, with TRBD1 matching 9 bases. With V trimmed by 2 bases and J by 3 bases, 2 bases remained unmatched. There are 14 residues in the CDR3. Germline loops: CDR1 ENHRY, CDR2 SYGVKD. CDR3 protein: CAISEGTGSYEQYF. CDR3 coding DNA: TGTGCCATCAGTGAGGGGACAGGGAGCTACGAGCAGTACTTC.

The rearrangement links TRBV19 to TRBJ1-3, with D maybe TRBD1 (5 bases). There are 18 residues in the CDR3. Germline CDR1 LNHDA, CDR2 SQIVND (reference sequence). The V end was cut by 6 bases, the J end by 2 bases, with 23 bases between. CDR3: CASSVRMSGMGTGNTIYF. DNA for the CDR3: TGTGCCAGTAGCGTACGAATGTCAGGGATGGGTACTGGAAACACCATATATTTT. Complete variable domain (other parts from reference TRBV19 and TRBJ1-3): DGGITQSPKYLFRKEGQNVTLSCEQNLNHDAMYWYRQDPGQGLRLIYYSQIVNDFQKGDIAEGYSVSREKKESFPLTVTSAQKNPTAFYLCASSVRMSGMGTGNTIYFGEGSWLTVV.

The chain employs TRBV5-6 and TRBJ2-7; 10 nucleotides align to TRBD2. The CDR3 spans 16 residues. Germline CDR1 and CDR2: SGHDT and YYEEEE. The junction had 16 bases not matched to a gene; V was cut back by 4 bases and J by 9 bases. CDR3 in amino acids: CASSPGTSAVLGGQYF. Here the CDR3 DNA reads TGTGCCAGCAGCCCAGGGACTAGCGCTGTTCTCGGCGGGCAGTACTTC.